The T cell receptor (beta chain) under discussion was sequenced for a study of cytomegalovirus exposure and HLA in healthy donors. The study's findings and limits: V- and J-gene trimming of TCR beta was linked (in a later analysis) to a missense DCLRE1C variant.

The PCR used 60 Vbeta and 13 Jbeta primers. The data were produced by immunoSEQ multiplex PCR, yet TCRdb's version contains in-frame clones alone and is incomplete. The sample contains 150,000 to 200,000 clones, approximately 80% of which appear only once. Each donor's status was that of a healthy bone marrow donor. This CDR3 region has 16 residues. J gave up 0 bases and V 6 bases, and 10 bases lay outside the gene matches. Germline V CDR1 and CDR2: LGHNT, FRNRAP. A remark on this clone: Its specificity is not known.

This TCR derives from a man aged 25 to 40 in good health and CMV-seronegative. The specimen sequenced was PBMCs. The V gene is TRBV12-5, the J gene TRBJ2-7, with 8 bases lining up with TRBD1. CDR3 DNA: TGTGCTAGTGGCCGGCCTGAGACAGGGGACTCCTACGAGCAGTACTTC. This translates into CASGRPETGDSYEQYF.